These 22 T cell receptor beta chains were sequenced from one sample in a study of regulatory T cells in long-lasting Graves disease. Both iRepertoire HTBI primers and Arm-PCR of CDR3 regions were used to build the TCR beta libraries. TCRdb itself ran the multiplex PCR reads through MiXCR, one entry per CDR3 protein. The sample lists 600,000 to 650,000 distinct CDR3 sequences; around 17% were seen once. Described time point: newly diagnosed GD, antithyroid drugs for less than 3 months. PBMC RNA was the source of the TCR library. The data were also submitted as part of a second study, on T cells in Graves' hyperthyroidism and ophthalmopathy.

Source: peripheral blood mononuclear cells (PBMCs), taken at new diagnosis, from a patient treated with antithyroid drugs. The receptors were gathered from a woman aged 30 to 39 with Graves disease.

This clonotype was observed a few times. CDR3 in amino acids: CASSPRDSPNEKLFF. CDR3 nucleotides: TGTGCCAGCTCACCGAGGGACAGCCCTAATGAAAAACTGTTTTTT. The rearrangement links TRBV18 to TRBJ1-4, with 7 bases lining up with TRBD1. Germline CDR1 KGHSH, CDR2 LQKENI. CDR3 length: 15 amino acids. V was pared by 3 bases and J by 3 bases, with 4 bases of the junction left unmatched.

At least ten counts were recorded for this clonotype. The chain is built from TRBV11-2 and TRBJ2-1; D is undetermined. CDR3 size: 13 residues. V shed 2 bases and J shed 5 bases, with 7 bases lying between them. Germline V gene data show CDR1 as SGHAT and CDR2 as FQNNGV. The CDR3 DNA follows: TGTGCCAGCAGCTTAAAACTCCACAATGAGCAGTTCTTC. Amino acids: CASSLKLHNEQFF.

The sample holds a few counts of this clonotype. The gene calls are TRBV20-1 and TRBJ2-1; TRBD2 is a possible D gene (6 bases). Germline V lookup: CDR1 DFQATT, CDR2 SNEGSKA (reference sequence). The V and J ends lost 5 bases and 10 bases respectively, with 9 bases between them. The CDR3 contains 10 residues. The CDR3 DNA sequence: TGCAGTGCTTTTAGCGGCGAGCAGTTCTTC. Translated: CSAFSGEQFF.

The chain carries TRBV2 and TRBJ1-2; 8 nucleotides match TRBD1. J gave up 4 bases and V 6 bases, and 7 bases lay outside the gene matches. The length of the CDR3 is 14 residues. CDR1 and CDR2 from the germline V gene are SNHLY and FYNNEI. Here the CDR3 DNA reads TGTGCCAGCAGGGACAGGGAGGCGGGCTATGGCTACACCTTC. Protein sequence: CASRDREAGYGYTF.

Ten or more counts support this clonotype. V usage is TRBV7-9 and J usage is TRBJ2-2; 8 bases map to TRBD1. The CDR3 has 16 residues. Germline V gene lookup returns CDR1 SEHNR and CDR2 FQNEAQ (reference sequence). With V trimmed by 5 bases and J by 4 bases, 9 bases remained unmatched. The chain's CDR3 is CASSPGQGGVTGELFF. CDR3 bases: TGTGCCAGCAGCCCCGGACAGGGCGGTGTCACCGGGGAGCTGTTTTTT.

The chain joins TRBV20-1 to TRBJ1-4; 8 bases map to TRBD1. The CDR3 runs to 13 residues. The V gene end was trimmed by 3 bases and the J gene end by 7 bases; junction bases not matched to a gene: 4. Germline-derived CDR1 and CDR2 are DFQATT and SNEGSKA (reference sequence). CDR3 sequence (DNA): TGCAGTGCTAGCGGGACAGGAGGTGAAAAACTGTTTTTT. Protein product: CSASGTGGEKLFF.

The V call is TRBV18, the J call TRBJ2-7; 10 bases line up with TRBD1. The CDR3 totals 18 residues. The germline gives CDR1 KGHSH, CDR2 LQKENI. The V gene end was trimmed by 1 base and the J gene end by 4 bases; junction bases not matched to a gene: 13. The CDR3 nucleotides are TGTGCCAGCTCACCACGATTTAAGGCGACAGGGGGCGGTTACGAGCAGTACTTC. The encoded protein is CASSPRFKATGGGYEQYF.

The genes are TRBV28 and TRBJ2-6, with D possibly being TRBD2 (5 bases). The CDR3 spans 17 residues. V was pared by 7 bases and J by 0 bases, with 16 bases between. In germline, CDR1 is MDHEN, CDR2 SYDVKM. CDR3 region: CASTPPTGISGANVLTF. The CDR3 bases are TGTGCCAGCACCCCCCCCACGGGAATCTCTGGGGCCAACGTCCTGACTTTC.

V gene TRBV9 combines with J gene TRBJ2-7, with 8 nucleotides matching TRBD2. CDR1 is SGDLS, CDR2 YYNGEE, per germline. Trimming cost V 0 bases and J 2 bases; bases outside gene matches: 4. The CDR3 contains 15 residues. The CDR3 coding sequence is TGTGCCAGCAGCGTAGCCAGCGGGAGCCCCTACGAGCAGTACTTC. Translation: CASSVASGSPYEQYF. The variable domain in full, with the rest retrieved from reference TRBV9 and TRBJ2-7, is DSGVTQTPKHLITATGQRVTLRCSPRSGDLSVYWYQQSLDQGLQFLIQYYNGEERAKGNILERFSAQQFPDLHSELNLSSLELGDSALYFCASSVASGSPYEQYFGPGTRLTVT.

This clonotype was found a few times. CDR3 residues: CASSIDGGGQPQHF. Written as DNA, the CDR3 is TGCGCCAGCAGTATAGACGGAGGAGGGCAGCCCCAGCATTTT. The chain links TRBV5-1 to TRBJ1-5, with no clear D. CDR1 SGHRS and CDR2 YFSETQ come from the germline V gene. Trimming removed 5 bases from V and 7 bases from J, with 16 bases in between. The CDR3 runs to 14 residues. Filled out from reference TRBV5-1 and TRBJ1-5, the complete variable domain reads KAGVTQTPRYLIKTRGQQVTLSCSPISGHRSVSWYQQTPGQGLQFLFEYFSETQRNKGNFPGRFSGRQFSNSRSEMNVSTLELGDSALYLCASSIDGGGQPQHFGDGTRLSIL.

V and J are TRBV4-2 and TRBJ2-7; TRBD2 matches at 7 bases. This CDR3 region has 16 residues. Unmatched junction bases numbered 11, after V lost 3 bases and J lost 3 bases. CDR1 is LGHNA, CDR2 YNFKEQ, per germline. The CDR3 bases are TGTGCCAGCAGCCAGTCCGGGCCTAGCGGTCTCTACGAGCAGTACTTC. Encoded protein: CASSQSGPSGLYEQYF.

This chain connects TRBV27 to TRBJ1-6; D remains ambiguous. Trimming took 5 bases from V and 9 from J, leaving 14 bases between them. Germline CDR1 MNHEY, CDR2 SMNVEV (reference sequence). The CDR3 length is 14 residues. The CDR3 DNA is TGTGCCAGCAGTCCCTCCGATGGGGTTTCACCCCTCCACTTT. It is translated as CASSPSDGVSPLHF.

The chain joins TRBV20-1 to TRBJ1-1, with a tentative D call TRBD1 (6 bases). This CDR3 spans 15 amino acids. Trimming removed 3 bases at V and 2 bases at J, with 16 bases between. The germline CDR1 and CDR2 sequences are DFQATT and SNEGSKA (reference sequence). In DNA form, the CDR3 reads TGCAGTGCTAGGGAATATAACAGGGATAACACTGAAGCTTTCTTT. It specifies CSAREYNRDNTEAFF.

In DNA, the CDR3 is TGCGCCAGCAGCCAAGTGATTTGGGAGACCCAGTACTTC. It is translated as CASSQVIWETQYF. The chain employs TRBV4-1 and TRBJ2-5; D is unresolved. The V gene's germline CDR1 is MGHRA and CDR2 YSYEKL. The CDR3 has 13 residues. Trimming stripped 1 base from V and 5 bases from J, with 8 bases between.

A remark on this clonotype: Sequence at one end of the junction differs from germline and may be a read error. The chain employs TRBV12-3 or TRBV12-4 and TRBJ1-1; D ambiguous. CDR3 length: 11 amino acids. The CDR3 reads CASSWSTEALF. The CDR3 bases are TGTGCCAGCAGCTGGAGCACTGAAGCTCTCTTT.

This clonotype was counted at least ten times. V is TRBV28 and J is TRBJ2-5, with TRBD2 matching over 7 bases. CDR3 length: 15 amino acids. Germline V lookup: CDR1 MDHEN, CDR2 SYDVKM. With V trimmed by 4 bases and J by 4 bases, 9 bases remained unmatched. DNA of the CDR3: TGTGCCAGCAGTTCTCTTGGAGCGGGAAGAGAGACCCAGTACTTC. It codes for CASSSLGAGRETQYF.

In this sample, this clonotype turned up many times. The J gene is TRBJ1-5, the V gene TRBV30; maybe TRBD1 (5 bases). The germline gives CDR1 GTSNPN, CDR2 SVGIG (reference sequence). There are 13 residues in the CDR3. V was trimmed by 0 bases and J by 5 bases, leaving 8 bases between them. The CDR3 DNA is TGTGCCTGGAGTGTTCAGGGCGATCAGCCCCAGCATTTT. As protein: CAWSVQGDQPQHF.

This clonotype came up many times. The gene calls are TRBV18 and TRBJ2-7, with D possibly TRBD1 on 6 matching bases. Germline assignment: CDR1 KGHSH and CDR2 LQKENI. This CDR3 contains 14 residues. Between the trimmed V and J ends, which lost 3 bases and 0 bases, there was a span of 9 bases. CDR3 sequence reads: CASSPRDTSYEQYF. CDR3 nucleotides: TGTGCCAGCTCACCCCGGGACACCTCCTACGAGCAGTACTTC.

The rearrangement links TRBV20-1 to TRBJ1-1; 7 bases fit TRBD1. The CDR3 has 15 residues. The J segment lost 0 bases and the V segment lost 3 bases, leaving 7 bases of the junction unmatched. Germline CDR1 reads DFQATT; CDR2 reads SNEGSKA (reference sequence). The CDR3 loop reads CSARGIQGMNTEAFF. The CDR3 DNA reads TGCAGTGCTAGGGGGATACAGGGGATGAACACTGAAGCTTTCTTT.

Many counts were recorded for this clonotype. The V and J genes are TRBV11-2 and TRBJ1-1; D may be TRBD1 (5 bases). Germline V lookup: CDR1 SGHAT, CDR2 FQNNGV. Trimming cost V 6 bases and J 7 bases, with 9 bases left between them. The CDR3 contains 11 residues. CDR3 in DNA: TGTGCCAGCAGGATAGGGGTTGAAGCTTTCTTT. Protein product: CASRIGVEAFF.

This clonotype was detected ten times or more. The V call is TRBV5-1, the J call TRBJ2-1; possibly TRBD1 for D (6 bases). CDR3 length: 15 residues. CDR1 and CDR2 (germline): SGHRS, YFSETQ. With 2 bases removed from V and 2 bases from J, the gap between germline ends came to 11 bases. The CDR3 here is CASSFYRVPYNEQFF. For the CDR3, the DNA is TGCGCCAGCAGCTTCTACAGGGTTCCCTACAATGAGCAGTTCTTC.

The chain carries TRBV20-1 and TRBJ1-5; 10 bases agree with TRBD1. The CDR3 loop spans 16 amino acids. In germline, CDR1 is DFQATT, CDR2 SNEGSKA (reference sequence). V shed 6 bases and J 6 bases; nucleotides not matched to a gene: 14. The CDR3 here is CSARWLGQGLVQPQHF. For the CDR3, the DNA is TGCAGTGCCCGCTGGTTGGGACAGGGGTTGGTTCAGCCCCAGCATTTT.